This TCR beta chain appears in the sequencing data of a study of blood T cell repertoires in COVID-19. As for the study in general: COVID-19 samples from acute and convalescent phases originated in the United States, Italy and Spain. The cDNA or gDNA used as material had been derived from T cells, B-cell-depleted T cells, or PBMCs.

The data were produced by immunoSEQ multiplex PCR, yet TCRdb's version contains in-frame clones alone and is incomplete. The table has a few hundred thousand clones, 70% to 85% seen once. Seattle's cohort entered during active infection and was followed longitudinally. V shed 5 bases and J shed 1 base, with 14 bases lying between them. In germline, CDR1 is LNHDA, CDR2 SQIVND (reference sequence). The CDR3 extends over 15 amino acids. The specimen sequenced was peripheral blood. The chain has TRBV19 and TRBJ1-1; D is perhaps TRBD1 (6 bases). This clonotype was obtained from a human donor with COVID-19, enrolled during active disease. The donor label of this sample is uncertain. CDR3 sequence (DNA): TGTGCCAGTAGTCCCGGGACAACCCCGAACACTGAAGCTTTCTTT. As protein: CASSPGTTPNTEAFF. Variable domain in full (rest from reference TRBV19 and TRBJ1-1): DGGITQSPKYLFRKEGQNVTLSCEQNLNHDAMYWYRQDPGQGLRLIYYSQIVNDFQKGDIAEGYSVSREKKESFPLTVTSAQKNPTAFYLCASSPGTTPNTEAFFGQGTRLTVV.